Listed below are T cell receptor beta chains from one sample, sequenced in a study of blood T cell repertoires in COVID-19. Produced via immunoSEQ multiplex PCR; TCRdb's table is partial and in-frame only. The sample includes 250,000 or so clones, 85% to 95% seen only once; the top ten take roughly 0.79%. The sample consisted of peripheral blood. All receptors come from a young man with COVID-19, enrolled during active disease. Both conserved end residues are part of each CDR3. A D gene is named only where the DNA matches it firmly. Clone size is shown for a subset of rows, as once, few, many or a class of expanded clone.

TRBJ1-5	TRBV10-3	NA	TRBD1	CAISDLGQGNQPQHF	TGTGCCATCAGCGACCTGGGACAGGGGAATCAGCCCCAGCATTTT
TRBJ1-6	TRBV5-1	NA	NA	CASSGDSPPLHF	TGCGCCAGCAGCGGGGACTCTCCACCCCTCCACTTT
TRBJ1-2	TRBV11-2	NA	TRBD1	CASSPRTGVDGYTF	TGTGCCAGCAGCCCTAGGACAGGGGTGGATGGCTACACCTTC
TRBJ2-1	TRBV5-1	NA	TRBD2	CASSFSQRGAYNEQFF	TGCGCCAGCAGTTTTAGCCAGCGGGGGGCCTACAATGAGCAGTTCTTC
TRBJ1-2	TRBV13	NA	TRBD1	CASSLDRSYGYTF	TGTGCCAGCAGCCTGGACAGGTCCTATGGCTACACCTTC
TRBJ1-1	TRBV4-1	NA	TRBD1	CASSQSGQGARTEAFF	TGCGCCAGCAGCCAAAGTGGACAGGGTGCGAGGACTGAAGCTTTCTTT
TRBJ1-1	TRBV7-2	NA	NA	CASSLDQGGVAFF	TGTGCCAGCAGCTTAGATCAGGGAGGGGTAGCTTTCTTT
TRBJ1-1	TRBV7-2	NA	TRBD1	CASSSWGQDTEAFF	TGTGCCAGCAGTTCCTGGGGACAGGACACTGAAGCTTTCTTT
TRBJ2-3	TRBV10-2	NA	TRBD2	CASRGLSGGARDTQYF	TGCGCCAGCAGAGGACTTAGCGGGGGGGCGCGGGATACGCAGTATTTT
TRBJ1-6	TRBV10-1	NA	NA	CASSEPGKNSPLHF	TGCGCCAGCAGTGAGCCAGGGAAGAATTCACCCCTCCACTTT
TRBJ1-2	TRBV6-6	NA	TRBD1	CASSPRQGDALSPLGPNYGYTF	TGTGCCAGCAGTCCCCGGCAGGGGGACGCTCTTAGCCCCCTTGGCCCTAACTATGGCTACACCTTC
TRBJ2-5	TRBV7-9	NA	TRBD2	CASSFGGGNQETQYF	TGTGCCAGCAGCTTCGGCGGGGGTAATCAAGAGACCCAGTACTTC
TRBJ1-3	TRBV6-5	NA	NA	CASSYSIGVPGNTIYF	TGTGCCAGCAGTTACTCGATAGGGGTCCCAGGAAACACCATATATTTT
TRBJ2-1	TRBV2	NA	TRBD2	CASKGLAGYSYNEQFF	TGTGCCAGCAAGGGTCTAGCGGGTTACTCCTACAATGAGCAGTTCTTC
TRBJ1-1	TRBV29-1	NA	NA	CSAEGGGTEAFF	TGCAGCGCCGAGGGGGGAGGGACTGAAGCTTTCTTT
TRBJ2-5	TRBV30	NA	NA	CAWSDSKLYQETQYF	TGTGCCTGGAGTGACAGCAAGCTGTACCAAGAGACCCAGTACTTC
TRBJ1-4	TRBV9	NA	NA	CASSSLLGAREKLFF	TGTGCCAGCAGCTCCCTCTTGGGGGCCCGTGAAAAACTGTTTTTT
TRBJ2-7	TRBV5-1	NA	NA	CASSFRTNYEQYF	TGCGCCAGCAGCTTTCGGACTAACTACGAGCAGTACTTC
TRBJ2-5	TRBV29-1	NA	TRBD1	CSVEPGQVETQYF	TGCAGCGTTGAACCGGGACAGGTAGAGACCCAGTACTTC
TRBJ1-3	TRBV4-1	NA	TRBD1	CASSQEDRGYSGNTIYF	TGCGCCAGCAGCCAAGAGGACAGGGGATATTCTGGAAACACCATATATTTT
TRBJ2-2	TRBV4-1	once	TRBD2	CASSQDPNGGAGGELFF	TGCGCCAGCAGCCAAGATCCTAACGGGGGGGCTGGCGGGGAGCTGTTTTTT
TRBJ1-1	TRBV4-1	NA	NA	CASSHSLSEAFF	TGCGCCAGCAGCCATAGTTTAAGTGAAGCTTTCTTT
TRBJ1-3	TRBV25-1	NA	NA	CASSDGGLGGNTIYF	TGTGCCAGCAGTGATGGGGGACTTGGTGGAAACACCATATATTTT
TRBJ1-2	TRBV6-5	once	NA	CASSHPEGNGYTF	TGTGCCAGCAGCCACCCGGAGGGGAATGGCTACACCTTC
TRBJ1-2	TRBV30	NA	NA	CAWSVLFALANYGYTF	TGTGCCTGGAGTGTTCTATTCGCCCTAGCTAACTATGGCTACACCTTC
TRBJ2-1	TRBV10-3	NA	TRBD2	CAISENVGLAGDEQFF	TGTGCCATCAGTGAGAATGTCGGACTAGCGGGAGATGAGCAGTTCTTC
TRBJ1-1	TRBV6-2/TRBV6-3	NA	NA	CASSPGGFARGGKSGVNTEAFF	TGTGCCAGCAGCCCTGGAGGATTCGCAAGGGGGGGTAAGAGTGGGGTGAACACTGAAGCTTTCTTT
TRBJ1-1	TRBV19	NA	NA	CASSFDSDNANTEAFF	TGTGCCAGTTCCTTTGACTCGGACAATGCGAACACTGAAGCTTTCTTT
TRBJ2-2	TRBV7-9	NA	NA	CASSLREAEELFF	TGTGCCAGCAGCTTAAGGGAGGCCGAAGAGCTGTTTTTT
TRBJ2-5	TRBV9	NA	TRBD2	CASKPSGGYQETQYF	TGTGCCAGCAAACCCAGCGGGGGGTACCAAGAGACCCAGTACTTC
TRBJ1-2	TRBV24-1	NA	NA	CATSDPSTGGYTF	TGTGCCACCAGTGACCCCTCGACAGGCGGCTACACCTTC